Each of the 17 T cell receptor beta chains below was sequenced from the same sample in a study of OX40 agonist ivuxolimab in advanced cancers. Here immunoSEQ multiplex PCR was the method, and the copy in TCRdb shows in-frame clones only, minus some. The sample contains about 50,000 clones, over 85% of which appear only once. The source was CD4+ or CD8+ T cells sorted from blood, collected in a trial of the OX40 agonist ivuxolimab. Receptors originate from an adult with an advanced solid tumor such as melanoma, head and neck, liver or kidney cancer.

CDR3 DNA sequence: TGTGCCAGCTCCTTTAGCGCCGGGTGGGCCTACGAGCAGTACTTC. Protein sequence: CASSFSAGWAYEQYF. The chain uses TRBV19 and TRBJ2-7; a weak D match, TRBD2 (5 bases). Trimming pared 9 bases from V and 2 bases from J, leaving 20 bases between. Germline values: CDR1 LNHDA, CDR2 SQIVND (reference sequence). The CDR3 spans 15 residues.

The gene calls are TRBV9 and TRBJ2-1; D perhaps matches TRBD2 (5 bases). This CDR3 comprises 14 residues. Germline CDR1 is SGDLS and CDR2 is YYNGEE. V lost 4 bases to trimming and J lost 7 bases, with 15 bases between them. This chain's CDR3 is CASSPLGSLNEQFF. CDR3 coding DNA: TGTGCCAGCAGCCCCCTGGGGAGCCTGAATGAGCAGTTCTTC.

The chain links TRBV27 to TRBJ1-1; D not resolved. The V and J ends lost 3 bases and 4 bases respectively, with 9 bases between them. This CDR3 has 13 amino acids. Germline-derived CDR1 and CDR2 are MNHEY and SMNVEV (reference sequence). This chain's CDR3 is CASSFRMGTEAFF. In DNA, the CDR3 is TGTGCCAGCAGTTTTCGGATGGGCACTGAAGCTTTCTTT.

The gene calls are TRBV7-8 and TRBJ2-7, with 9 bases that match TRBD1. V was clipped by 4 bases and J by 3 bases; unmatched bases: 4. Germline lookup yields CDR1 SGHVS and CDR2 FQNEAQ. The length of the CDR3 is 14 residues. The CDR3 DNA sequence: TGTGCCAGCAGCTGGGACAGGGACAACTACGAGCAGTACTTC. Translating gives CASSWDRDNYEQYF. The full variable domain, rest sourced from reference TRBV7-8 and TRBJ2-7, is GAGVSQSPRYKVAKRGQDVALRCDPISGHVSLFWYQQALGQGPEFLTYFQNEAQLDKSGLPSDRFFAERPEGSVSTLKIQRTQQEDSAVYLCASSWDRDNYEQYFGPGTRLTVT.

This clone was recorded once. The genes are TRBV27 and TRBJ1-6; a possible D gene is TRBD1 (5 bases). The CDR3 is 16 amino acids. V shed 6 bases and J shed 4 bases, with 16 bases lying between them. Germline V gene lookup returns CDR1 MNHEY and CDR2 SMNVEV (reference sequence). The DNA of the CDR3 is TGTGCCAGCAGGCCCGCCGGGACGGCTTATAATTCACCCCTCCACTTT. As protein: CASRPAGTAYNSPLHF.

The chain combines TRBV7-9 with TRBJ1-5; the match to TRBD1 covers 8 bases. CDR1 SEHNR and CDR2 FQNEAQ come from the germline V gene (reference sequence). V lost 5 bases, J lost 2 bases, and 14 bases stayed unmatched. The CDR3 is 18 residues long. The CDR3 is CASSMDRASRGGNQPQHF. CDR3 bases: TGTGCCAGCAGCATGGACAGGGCCTCTCGGGGTGGCAATCAGCCCCAGCATTTT.

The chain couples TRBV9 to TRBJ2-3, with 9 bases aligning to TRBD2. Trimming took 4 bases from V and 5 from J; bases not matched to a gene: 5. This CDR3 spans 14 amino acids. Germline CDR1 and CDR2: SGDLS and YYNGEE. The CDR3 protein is CASSRSGRGDTQYF. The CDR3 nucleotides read TGTGCCAGCAGCCGTAGCGGGAGAGGAGATACGCAGTATTTT.

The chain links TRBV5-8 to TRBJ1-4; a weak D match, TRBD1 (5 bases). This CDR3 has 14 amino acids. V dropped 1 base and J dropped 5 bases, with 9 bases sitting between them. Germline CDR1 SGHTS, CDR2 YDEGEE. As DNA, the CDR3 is TGTGCCAGCAGCTTGTACAGGTTGAATGAAAAACTGTTTTTT. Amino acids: CASSLYRLNEKLFF.

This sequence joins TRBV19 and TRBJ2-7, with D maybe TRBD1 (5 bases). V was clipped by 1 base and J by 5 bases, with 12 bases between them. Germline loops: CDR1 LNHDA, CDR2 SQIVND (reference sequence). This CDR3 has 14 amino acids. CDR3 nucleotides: TGTGCCAGTAGTATAGGTGGGGCCCCAAACGAGCAGTACTTC. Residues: CASSIGGAPNEQYF.

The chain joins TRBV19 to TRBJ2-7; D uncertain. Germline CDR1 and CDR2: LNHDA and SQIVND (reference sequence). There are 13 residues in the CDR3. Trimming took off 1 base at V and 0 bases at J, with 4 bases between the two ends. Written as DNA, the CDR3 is TGTGCCAGTAGTATAGCCGCCTCCTACGAGCAGTACTTC. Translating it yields CASSIAASYEQYF.

The CDR3 DNA follows: TGTGCCAGCAGTCCGCCGGGACAGGGTCCAGATACGCAGTATTTT. Translating it yields CASSPPGQGPDTQYF. This chain joins TRBV9 and TRBJ2-3, with 9 positions matching TRBD1. Germline V gene lookup returns CDR1 SGDLS and CDR2 YYNGEE. V lost 5 bases to trimming and J lost 4 bases; unmatched junction nucleotides: 8. The length of the CDR3 is 15 residues.

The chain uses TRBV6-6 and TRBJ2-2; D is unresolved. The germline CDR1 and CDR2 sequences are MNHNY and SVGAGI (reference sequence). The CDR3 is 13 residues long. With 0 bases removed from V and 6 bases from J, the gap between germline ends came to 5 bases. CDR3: CASSYSSSGELFF. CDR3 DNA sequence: TGTGCCAGCAGTTACTCCAGTTCCGGGGAGCTGTTTTTT.

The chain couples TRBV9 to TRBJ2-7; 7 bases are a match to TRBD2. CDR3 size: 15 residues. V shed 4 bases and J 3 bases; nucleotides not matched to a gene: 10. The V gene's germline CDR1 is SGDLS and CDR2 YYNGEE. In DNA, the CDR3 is TGTGCCAGCAGCAAAGACGCCGGACTAGTCTACGAGCAGTACTTC. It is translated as CASSKDAGLVYEQYF. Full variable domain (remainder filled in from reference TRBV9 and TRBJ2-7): DSGVTQTPKHLITATGQRVTLRCSPRSGDLSVYWYQQSLDQGLQFLIQYYNGEERAKGNILERFSAQQFPDLHSELNLSSLELGDSALYFCASSKDAGLVYEQYFGPGTRLTVT.

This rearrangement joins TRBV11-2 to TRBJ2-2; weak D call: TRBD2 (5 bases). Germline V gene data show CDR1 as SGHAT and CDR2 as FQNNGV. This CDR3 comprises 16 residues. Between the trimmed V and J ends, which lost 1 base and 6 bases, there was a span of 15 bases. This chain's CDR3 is CASSLGFGKGPGELFF. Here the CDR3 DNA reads TGTGCCAGCAGCTTAGGGTTCGGGAAAGGGCCCGGGGAGCTGTTTTTT.

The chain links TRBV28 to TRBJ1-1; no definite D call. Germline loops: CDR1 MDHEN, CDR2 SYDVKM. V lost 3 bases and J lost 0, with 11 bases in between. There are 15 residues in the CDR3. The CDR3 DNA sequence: TGTGCCAGCAGTTTGATAGGTGGGGTGAACACTGAAGCTTTCTTT. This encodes CASSLIGGVNTEAFF.

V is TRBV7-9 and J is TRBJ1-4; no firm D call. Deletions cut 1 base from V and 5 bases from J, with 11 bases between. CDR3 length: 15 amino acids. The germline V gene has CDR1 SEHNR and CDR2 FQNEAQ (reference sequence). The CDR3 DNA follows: TGTGCCAGCAGCTTAGATGCAGAGTTAAATGAAAAACTGTTTTTT. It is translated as CASSLDAELNEKLFF. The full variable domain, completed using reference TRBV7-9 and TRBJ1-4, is DTGVSQNPRHKITKRGQNVTFRCDPISEHNRLYWYRQTLGQGPEFLTYFQNEAQLEKSRLLSDRFSAERPKGSFSTLEIQRTEQGDSAMYLCASSLDAELNEKLFFGSGTQLSVL.

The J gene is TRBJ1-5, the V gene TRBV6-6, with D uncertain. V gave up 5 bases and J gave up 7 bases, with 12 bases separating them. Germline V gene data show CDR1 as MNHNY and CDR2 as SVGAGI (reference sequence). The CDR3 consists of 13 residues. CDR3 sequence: CASSTSVEQPQHF. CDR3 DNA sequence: TGTGCCAGCAGTACGTCAGTAGAACAGCCCCAGCATTTT.